This T cell receptor (beta chain) was documented in a study of T-cell memory formation after mild COVID-19. Study information: TCR clusters mostly belonged to single donors.

This clonotype showed up just a few times. Amplification by 5'RACE using constant-segment primers produced TCR alpha and TCR beta cDNA libraries that carried sample barcodes and UMIs. TCRdb re-derived calls from the 5' RACE reads in MiXCR, one entry per CDR3 protein. The sample lists roughly 100,000 distinct CDR3 sequences; around 12% were seen once. Germline-derived CDR1 and CDR2 are SGHRS and YFSETQ. V shed 5 bases, J shed 7 bases, and the junction held 5 bases outside the gene matches. The CDR3 has 13 amino acids. This clonotype originated in an adult woman who had mild COVID-19 (a few samples of this study predate the infection). Cell type and time point are not known. Material for sequencing was PBMCs or a T cell subset sorted from them (not recorded which). The chain links TRBV5-1 to TRBJ2-1; TRBD1 matches 8 bases. The CDR3, as DNA: TGCGCCAGCAGGGACAGGGAGGATAATGAGCAGTTCTTC. This gives the protein CASRDREDNEQFF.